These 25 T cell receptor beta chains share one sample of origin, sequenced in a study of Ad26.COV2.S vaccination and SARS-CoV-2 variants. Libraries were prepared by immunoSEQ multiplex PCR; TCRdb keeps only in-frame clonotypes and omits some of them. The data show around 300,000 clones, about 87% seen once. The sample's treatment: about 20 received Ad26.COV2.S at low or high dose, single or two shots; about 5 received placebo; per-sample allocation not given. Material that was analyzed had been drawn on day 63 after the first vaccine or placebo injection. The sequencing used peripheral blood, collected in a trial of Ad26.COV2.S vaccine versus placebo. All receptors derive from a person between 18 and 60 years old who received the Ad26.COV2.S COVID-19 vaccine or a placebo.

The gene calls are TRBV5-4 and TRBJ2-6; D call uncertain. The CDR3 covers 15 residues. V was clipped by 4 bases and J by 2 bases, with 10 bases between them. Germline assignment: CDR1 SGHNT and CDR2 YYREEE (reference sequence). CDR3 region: CASSNRAAGANVLTF. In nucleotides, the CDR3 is TGTGCCAGCAGCAACCGGGCAGCTGGGGCCAACGTCCTGACTTTC.

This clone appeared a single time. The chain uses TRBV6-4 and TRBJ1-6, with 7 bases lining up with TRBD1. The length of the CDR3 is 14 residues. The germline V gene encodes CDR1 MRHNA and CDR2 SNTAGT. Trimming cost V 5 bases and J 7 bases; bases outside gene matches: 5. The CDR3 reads CASSRDSGNSPLHF. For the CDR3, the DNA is TGTGCCAGCAGTCGGGACAGTGGGAATTCACCCCTCCACTTT.

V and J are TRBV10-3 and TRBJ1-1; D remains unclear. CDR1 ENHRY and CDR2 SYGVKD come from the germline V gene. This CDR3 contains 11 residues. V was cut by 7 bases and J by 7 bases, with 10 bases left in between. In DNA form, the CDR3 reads TGTGCCATCATGAATAGTCATGAAGCTTTCTTT. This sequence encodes CAIMNSHEAFF.

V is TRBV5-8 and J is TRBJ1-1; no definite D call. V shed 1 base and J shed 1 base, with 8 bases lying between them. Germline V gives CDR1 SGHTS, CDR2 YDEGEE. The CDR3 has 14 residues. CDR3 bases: TGTGCCAGCAGCTTGCGGAGCCCGAACACTGAAGCTTTCTTT. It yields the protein CASSLRSPNTEAFF.

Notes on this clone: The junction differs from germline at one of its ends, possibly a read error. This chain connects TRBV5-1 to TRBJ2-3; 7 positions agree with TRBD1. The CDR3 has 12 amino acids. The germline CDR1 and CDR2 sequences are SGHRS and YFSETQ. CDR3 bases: TGCGCCAGCAGCTTGGTGGGGACAGAGGATAATTTT. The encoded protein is CASSLVGTEDNF.

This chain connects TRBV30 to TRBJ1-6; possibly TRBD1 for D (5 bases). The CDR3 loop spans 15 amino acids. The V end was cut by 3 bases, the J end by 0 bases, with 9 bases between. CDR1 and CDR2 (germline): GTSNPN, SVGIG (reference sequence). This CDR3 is CAWSRESSYNSPLHF. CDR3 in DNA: TGTGCCTGGAGCAGGGAAAGCTCCTATAATTCACCCCTCCACTTT.

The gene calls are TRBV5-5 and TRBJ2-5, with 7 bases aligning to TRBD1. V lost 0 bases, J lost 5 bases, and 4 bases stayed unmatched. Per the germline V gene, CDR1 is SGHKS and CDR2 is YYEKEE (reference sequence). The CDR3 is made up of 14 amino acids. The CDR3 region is CASSLGQGRETQYF. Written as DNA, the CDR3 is TGTGCCAGCAGCTTGGGACAGGGACGGGAGACCCAGTACTTC.

CDR3 loop: CASSLGQGDQPQHF. The CDR3, as DNA: TGTGCCAGCAGCTTAGGACAGGGGGATCAGCCCCAGCATTTT. The chain carries TRBV11-2 and TRBJ1-5; 9 bases align to TRBD1. After removal of 1 base from V and 5 bases from J, the junction contained 0 bases not matched to a gene. The germline V gene encodes CDR1 SGHAT and CDR2 FQNNGV. This CDR3 is built from 14 residues.

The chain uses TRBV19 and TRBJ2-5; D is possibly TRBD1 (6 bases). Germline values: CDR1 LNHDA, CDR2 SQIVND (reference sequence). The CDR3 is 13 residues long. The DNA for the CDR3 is TGTGCTTCCGGGACACGGATCCAAGAGACCCAGTACTTC. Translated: CASGTRIQETQYF.

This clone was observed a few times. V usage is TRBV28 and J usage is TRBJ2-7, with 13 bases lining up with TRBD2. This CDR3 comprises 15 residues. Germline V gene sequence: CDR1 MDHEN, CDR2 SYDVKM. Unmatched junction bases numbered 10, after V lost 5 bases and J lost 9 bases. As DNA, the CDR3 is TGTGCCAGCAGTCCGCGGGGACTAGCGGGACTCGGGCAGTACTTC. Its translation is CASSPRGLAGLGQYF.

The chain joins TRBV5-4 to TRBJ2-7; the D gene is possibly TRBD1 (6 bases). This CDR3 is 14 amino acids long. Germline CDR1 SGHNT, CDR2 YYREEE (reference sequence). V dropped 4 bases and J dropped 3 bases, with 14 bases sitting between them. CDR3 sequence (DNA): TGTGCCAGCAGCGCGACGGGACAACACTACGAGCAGTACTTC. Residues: CASSATGQHYEQYF.

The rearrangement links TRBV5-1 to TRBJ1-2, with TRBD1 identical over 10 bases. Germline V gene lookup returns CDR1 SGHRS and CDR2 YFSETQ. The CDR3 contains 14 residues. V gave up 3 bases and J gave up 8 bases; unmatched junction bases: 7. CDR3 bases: TGCGCCAGCAGCTCCACCGGGACAGGGGACGGCTACACCTTC. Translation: CASSSTGTGDGYTF.

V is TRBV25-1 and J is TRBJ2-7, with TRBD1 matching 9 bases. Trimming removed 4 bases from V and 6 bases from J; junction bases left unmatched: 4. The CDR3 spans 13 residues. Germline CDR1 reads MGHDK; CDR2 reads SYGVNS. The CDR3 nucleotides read TGTGCCAGCAGTGGGACAGGGGTTGGCGAGCAGTACTTC. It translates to CASSGTGVGEQYF.

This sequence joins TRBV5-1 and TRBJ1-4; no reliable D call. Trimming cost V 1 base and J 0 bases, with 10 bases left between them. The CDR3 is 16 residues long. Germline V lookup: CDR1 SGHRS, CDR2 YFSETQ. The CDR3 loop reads CASSLTGTSTNEKLFF. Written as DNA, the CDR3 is TGCGCCAGCAGCTTGACGGGCACGTCAACTAATGAAAAACTGTTTTTT.

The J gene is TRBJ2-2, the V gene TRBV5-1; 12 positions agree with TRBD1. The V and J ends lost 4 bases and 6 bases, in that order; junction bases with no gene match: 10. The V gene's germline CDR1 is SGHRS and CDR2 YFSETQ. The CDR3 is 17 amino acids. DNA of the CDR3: TGCGCCAGCAGCGACCAAAAGGGACAGGGGGCAGCCGGGGAGCTGTTTTTT. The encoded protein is CASSDQKGQGAAGELFF.

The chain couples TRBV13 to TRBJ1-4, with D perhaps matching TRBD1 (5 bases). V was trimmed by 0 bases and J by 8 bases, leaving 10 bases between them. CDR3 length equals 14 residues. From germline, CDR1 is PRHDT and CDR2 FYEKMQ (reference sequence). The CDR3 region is CASSLGGAGEKLFF. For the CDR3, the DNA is TGTGCCAGCAGCTTAGGAGGGGCTGGGGAAAAACTGTTTTTT.

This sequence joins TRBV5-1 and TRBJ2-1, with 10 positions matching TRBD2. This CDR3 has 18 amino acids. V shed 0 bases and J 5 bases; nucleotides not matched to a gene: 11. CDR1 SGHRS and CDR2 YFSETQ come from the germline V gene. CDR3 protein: CASSLAPGRSGGDNEQFF. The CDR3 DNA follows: TGCGCCAGCAGCTTGGCCCCAGGGAGGAGCGGGGGGGACAATGAGCAGTTCTTC.

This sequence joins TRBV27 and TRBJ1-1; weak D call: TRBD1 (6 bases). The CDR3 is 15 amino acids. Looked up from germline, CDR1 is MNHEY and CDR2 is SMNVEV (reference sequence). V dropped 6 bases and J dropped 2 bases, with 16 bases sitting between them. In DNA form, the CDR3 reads TGTGCCAGCAGCCAGTCGGCCAGGGGTAACACTGAAGCTTTCTTT. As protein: CASSQSARGNTEAFF.

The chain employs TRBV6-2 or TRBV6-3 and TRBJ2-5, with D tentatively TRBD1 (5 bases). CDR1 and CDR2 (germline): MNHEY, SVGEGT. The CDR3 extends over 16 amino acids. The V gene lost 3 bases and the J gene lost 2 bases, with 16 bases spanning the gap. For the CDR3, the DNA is TGTGCCAGCAGTTATTCGACAGAAAGGTGGCAAGAGACCCAGTACTTC. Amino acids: CASSYSTERWQETQYF.

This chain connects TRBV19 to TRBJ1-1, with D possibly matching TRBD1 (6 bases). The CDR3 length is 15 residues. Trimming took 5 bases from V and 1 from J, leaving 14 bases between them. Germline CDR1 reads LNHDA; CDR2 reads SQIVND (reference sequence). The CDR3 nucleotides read TGTGCCAGTAGTCCTTACCCGACAGGGAACACTGAAGCTTTCTTT. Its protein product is CASSPYPTGNTEAFF.

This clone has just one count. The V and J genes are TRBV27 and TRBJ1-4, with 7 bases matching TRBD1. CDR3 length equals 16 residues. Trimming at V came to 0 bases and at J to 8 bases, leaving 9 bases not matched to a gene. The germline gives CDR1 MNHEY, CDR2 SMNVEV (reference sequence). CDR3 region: CASSLSPTGVKEKLFF. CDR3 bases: TGTGCCAGCAGTTTATCCCCCACAGGGGTGAAGGAAAAACTGTTTTTT.

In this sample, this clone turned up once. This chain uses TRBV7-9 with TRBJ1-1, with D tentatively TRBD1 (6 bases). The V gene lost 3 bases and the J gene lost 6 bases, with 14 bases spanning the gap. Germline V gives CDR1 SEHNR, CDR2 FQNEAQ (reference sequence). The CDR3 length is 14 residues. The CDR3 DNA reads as TGTGCCAGCAGCTTCCCCGGGGGGCACGCTGAAGCTTTCTTT. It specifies CASSFPGGHAEAFF.

The CDR3 nucleotides are TGTGCCAGCAGACAAGGACGGGGGGCCTTTCCCGCTTTCTTT. Protein product: CASRQGRGAFPAFF. The rearrangement joins TRBV5-4 to TRBJ1-1, with a weak D call TRBD1 (6 bases). Germline assignment: CDR1 SGHNT and CDR2 YYREEE (reference sequence). The CDR3 is 14 residues long. The V and J ends lost 5 bases and 11 bases respectively, with 22 bases between them.

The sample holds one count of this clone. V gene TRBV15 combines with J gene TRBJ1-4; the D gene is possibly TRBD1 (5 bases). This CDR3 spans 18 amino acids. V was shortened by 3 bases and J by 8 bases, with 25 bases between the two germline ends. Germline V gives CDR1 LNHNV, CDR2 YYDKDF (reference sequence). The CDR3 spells CATSRGRGVGADGEKLFF. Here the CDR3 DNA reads TGTGCCACCAGCAGGGGTCGGGGTGTTGGGGCGGATGGAGAAAAACTGTTTTTT.

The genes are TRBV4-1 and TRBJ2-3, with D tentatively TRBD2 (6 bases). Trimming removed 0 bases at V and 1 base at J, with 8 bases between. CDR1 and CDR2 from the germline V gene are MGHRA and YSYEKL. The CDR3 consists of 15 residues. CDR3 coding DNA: TGCGCCAGCAGCCAAGAGGGGGGACGCACAGATACGCAGTATTTT. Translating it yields CASSQEGGRTDTQYF.